This TCR beta chain was captured in a study of cytomegalovirus exposure and HLA in healthy donors. General study findings and limits: Rare TCR sequences dominated, though some public TCRs recurred in many donors.

Remarks on this clone: Its antigen is still unknown.

PCR primers comprised 60 Vbeta and 13 Jbeta primers. Profiling relied on immunoSEQ multiplex PCR, and the TCRdb table lists in-frame clones only, not all of them. The sample has some 98,000 clones, 60% to 80% seen once; the top ten hold about 8.3%. Per the germline V gene, CDR1 is SGHDT and CDR2 is YYEEEE. The CDR3 spans 14 residues. V lost 0 bases and J lost 7, with 10 bases in between. The sequenced sample was PBMCs. The chain is built from TRBV5-6 and TRBJ2-2; possibly TRBD2 for D (6 bases). This sequence originates from a female donor in good health and CMV-seronegative. The CDR3 DNA reads as TGTGCCAGCAGCTTGGGGGGAGGACTCGGGGAGCTGTTTTTT. It specifies CASSLGGGLGELFF.